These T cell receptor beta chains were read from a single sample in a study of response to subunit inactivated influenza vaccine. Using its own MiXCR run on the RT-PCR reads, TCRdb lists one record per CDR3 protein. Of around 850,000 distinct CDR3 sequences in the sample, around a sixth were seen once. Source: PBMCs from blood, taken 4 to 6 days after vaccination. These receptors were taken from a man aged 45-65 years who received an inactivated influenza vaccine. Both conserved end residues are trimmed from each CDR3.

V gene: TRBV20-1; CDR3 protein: SARERGRGETQY
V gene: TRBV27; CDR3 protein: ASSLFTGGVRNSPLH
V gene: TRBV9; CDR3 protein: ASSLQESEQF
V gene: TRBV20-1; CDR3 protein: SARHPAAGSNTEAF
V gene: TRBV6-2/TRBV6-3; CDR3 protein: ASSWGRLQATHQPQH
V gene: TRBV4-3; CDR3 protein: ASSHGQGSSGYT
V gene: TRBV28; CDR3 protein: ASTLSVSIIDTQY
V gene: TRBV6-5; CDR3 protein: ASSYLAATNEKLF
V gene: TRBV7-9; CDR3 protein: ASSRTDFTDTQY
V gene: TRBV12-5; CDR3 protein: ASGNSGTALYEQY
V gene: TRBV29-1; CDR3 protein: SVEDRRVTETQY
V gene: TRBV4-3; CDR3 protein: ASSQDYGRGGNEQF
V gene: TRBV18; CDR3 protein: ASSSGNTDTQY
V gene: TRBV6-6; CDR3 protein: ASHSSGELF
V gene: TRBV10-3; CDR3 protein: AISVSAQNTEAF